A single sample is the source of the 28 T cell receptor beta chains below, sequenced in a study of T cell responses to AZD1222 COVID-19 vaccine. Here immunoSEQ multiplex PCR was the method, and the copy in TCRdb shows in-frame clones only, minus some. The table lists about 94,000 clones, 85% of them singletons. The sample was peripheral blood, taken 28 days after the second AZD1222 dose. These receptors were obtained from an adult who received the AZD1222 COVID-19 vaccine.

The CDR3 DNA follows: TGTGCCAGCTCACCCCCTGGCAGGGTCGATGAGCAGTTCTTC. Translation gives CASSPPGRVDEQFF. The gene calls are TRBV18 and TRBJ2-1, with D possibly being TRBD1 (5 bases). The length of the CDR3 is 14 residues. The ends were cut back, 3 bases at V and 8 bases at J, with 14 bases in the middle. Germline V gene sequence: CDR1 KGHSH, CDR2 LQKENI.

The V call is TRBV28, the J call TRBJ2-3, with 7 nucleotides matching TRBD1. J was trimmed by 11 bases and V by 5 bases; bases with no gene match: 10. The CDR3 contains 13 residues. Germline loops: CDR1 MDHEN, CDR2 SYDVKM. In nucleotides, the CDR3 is TGTGCCAGCAGTATCTACGGACAGGCTTGGCAGTATTTT. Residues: CASSIYGQAWQYF.

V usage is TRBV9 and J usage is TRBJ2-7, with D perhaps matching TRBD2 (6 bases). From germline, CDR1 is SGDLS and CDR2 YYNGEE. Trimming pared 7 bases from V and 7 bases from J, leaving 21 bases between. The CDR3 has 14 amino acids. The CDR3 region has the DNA TGTGCCAGCGGCCGCGGCGGGACGGCAGTAGAGCAGTACTTC. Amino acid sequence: CASGRGGTAVEQYF.

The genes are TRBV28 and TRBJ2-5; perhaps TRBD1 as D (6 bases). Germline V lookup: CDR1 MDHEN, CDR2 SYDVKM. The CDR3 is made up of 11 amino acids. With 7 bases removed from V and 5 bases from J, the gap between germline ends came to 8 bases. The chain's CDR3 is CASTQGETQYF. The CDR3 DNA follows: TGTGCCAGCACCCAGGGGGAGACCCAGTACTTC.

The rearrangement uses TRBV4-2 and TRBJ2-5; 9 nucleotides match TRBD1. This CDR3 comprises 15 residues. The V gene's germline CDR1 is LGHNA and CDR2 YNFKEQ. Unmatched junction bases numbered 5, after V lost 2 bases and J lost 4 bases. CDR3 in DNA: TGTGCCAGCAGCCAACGACGACAGGGGGGAGAGACCCAGTACTTC. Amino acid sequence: CASSQRRQGGETQYF.

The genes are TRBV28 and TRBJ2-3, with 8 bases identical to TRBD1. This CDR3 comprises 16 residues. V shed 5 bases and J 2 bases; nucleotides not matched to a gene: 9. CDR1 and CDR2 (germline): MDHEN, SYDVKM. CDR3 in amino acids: CASSPYGQGPTDTQYF. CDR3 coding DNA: TGTGCCAGCAGTCCCTATGGACAGGGCCCCACAGATACGCAGTATTTT.

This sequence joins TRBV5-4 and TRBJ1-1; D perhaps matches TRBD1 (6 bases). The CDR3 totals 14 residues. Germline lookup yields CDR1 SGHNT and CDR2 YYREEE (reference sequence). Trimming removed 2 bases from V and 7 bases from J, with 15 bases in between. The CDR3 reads CASSFGGALLEAFF. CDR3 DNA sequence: TGTGCCAGCAGCTTTGGGGGGGCGTTGCTTGAAGCTTTCTTT. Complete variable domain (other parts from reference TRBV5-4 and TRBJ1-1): ETGVTQSPTHLIKTRGQQVTLRCSSQSGHNTVSWYQQALGQGPQFIFQYYREEENGRGNFPPRFSGLQFPNYSSELNVNALELDDSALYLCASSFGGALLEAFFGQGTRLTVV.

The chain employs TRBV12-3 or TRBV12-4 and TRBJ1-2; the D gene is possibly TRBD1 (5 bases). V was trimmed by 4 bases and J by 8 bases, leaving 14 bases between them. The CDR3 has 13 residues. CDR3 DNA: TGTGCCAGCAGTTCATACCAGGGTTGGGGCTACACCTTC. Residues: CASSSYQGWGYTF.

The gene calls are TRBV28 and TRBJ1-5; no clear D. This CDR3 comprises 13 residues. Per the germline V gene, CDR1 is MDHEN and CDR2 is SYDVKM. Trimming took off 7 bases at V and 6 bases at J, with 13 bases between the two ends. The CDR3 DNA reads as TGTGCCAGCATCCCCGGGGTCGGTCAGCCCCAGCATTTT. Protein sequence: CASIPGVGQPQHF.

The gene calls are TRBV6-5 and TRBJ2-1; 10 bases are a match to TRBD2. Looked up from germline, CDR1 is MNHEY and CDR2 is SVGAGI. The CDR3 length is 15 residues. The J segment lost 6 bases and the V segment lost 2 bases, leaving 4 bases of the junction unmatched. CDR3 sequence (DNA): TGTGCCAGCAGTTACATAGCGGGAGGTAGCAATGAGCAGTTCTTC. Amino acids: CASSYIAGGSNEQFF.

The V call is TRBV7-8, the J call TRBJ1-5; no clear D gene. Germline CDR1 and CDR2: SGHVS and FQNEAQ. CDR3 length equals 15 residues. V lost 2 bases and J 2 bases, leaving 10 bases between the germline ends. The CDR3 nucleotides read TGTGCCAGCAGCTTAAATGAGGGCGGCAATCAGCCCCAGCATTTT. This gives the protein CASSLNEGGNQPQHF.

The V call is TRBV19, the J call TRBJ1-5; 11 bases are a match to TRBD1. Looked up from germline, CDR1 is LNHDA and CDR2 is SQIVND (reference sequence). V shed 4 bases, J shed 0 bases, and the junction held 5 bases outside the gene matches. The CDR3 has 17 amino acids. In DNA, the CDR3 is TGTGCCAGTAGTAGAGGACAGGGGGCGGGTAGCAATCAGCCCCAGCATTTT. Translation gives CASSRGQGAGSNQPQHF.

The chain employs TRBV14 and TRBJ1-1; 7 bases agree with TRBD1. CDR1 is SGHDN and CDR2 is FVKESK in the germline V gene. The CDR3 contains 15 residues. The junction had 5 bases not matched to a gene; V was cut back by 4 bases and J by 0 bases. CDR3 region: CASSPRQGMNTEAFF. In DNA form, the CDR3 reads TGTGCCAGCAGCCCCCGACAGGGCATGAACACTGAAGCTTTCTTT. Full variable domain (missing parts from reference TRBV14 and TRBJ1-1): EAGVTQFPSHSVIEKGQTVTLRCDPISGHDNLYWYRRVMGKEIKFLLHFVKESKQDESGMPNNRFLAERTGGTYSTLKVQPAELEDSGVYFCASSPRQGMNTEAFFGQGTRLTVV.

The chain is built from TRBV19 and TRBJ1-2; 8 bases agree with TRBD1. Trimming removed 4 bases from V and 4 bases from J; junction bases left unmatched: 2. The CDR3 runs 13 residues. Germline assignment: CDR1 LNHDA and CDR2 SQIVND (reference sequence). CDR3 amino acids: CASSRTGTYGYTF. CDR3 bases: TGTGCCAGTAGTAGGACAGGGACCTATGGCTACACCTTC.

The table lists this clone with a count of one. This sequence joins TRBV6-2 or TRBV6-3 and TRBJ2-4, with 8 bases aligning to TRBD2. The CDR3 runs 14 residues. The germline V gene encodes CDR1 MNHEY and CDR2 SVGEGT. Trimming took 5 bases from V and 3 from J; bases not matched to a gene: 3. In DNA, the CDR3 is TGTGCCAGCAGTACTAGCGGCTTCAAAAACATTCAGTACTTC. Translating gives CASSTSGFKNIQYF.

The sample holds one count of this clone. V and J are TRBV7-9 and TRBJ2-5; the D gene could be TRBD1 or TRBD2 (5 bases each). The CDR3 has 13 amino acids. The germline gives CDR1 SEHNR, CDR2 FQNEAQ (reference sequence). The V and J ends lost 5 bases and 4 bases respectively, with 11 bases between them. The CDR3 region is CASSPGTRETQYF. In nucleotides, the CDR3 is TGTGCCAGCAGCCCAGGGACCCGAGAGACCCAGTACTTC.

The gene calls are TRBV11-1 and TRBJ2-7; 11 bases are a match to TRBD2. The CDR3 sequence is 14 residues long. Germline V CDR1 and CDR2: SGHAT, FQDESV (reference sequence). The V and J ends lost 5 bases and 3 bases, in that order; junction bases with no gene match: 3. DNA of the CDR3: TGTGCCAGCAGCCAGACTAGCGGGGACTACGAGCAGTACTTC. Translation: CASSQTSGDYEQYF.

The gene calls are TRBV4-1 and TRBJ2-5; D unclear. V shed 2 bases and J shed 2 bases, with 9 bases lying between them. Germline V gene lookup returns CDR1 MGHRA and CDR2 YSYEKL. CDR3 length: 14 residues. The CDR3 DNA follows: TGCGCCAGCAGCCAATTGGCGCTACAAGAGACCCAGTACTTC. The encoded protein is CASSQLALQETQYF.

CDR3 sequence reads: CSVGTGFGGYTF. The CDR3 coding sequence is TGCAGCGTAGGGACAGGGTTCGGTGGCTACACCTTC. V gene TRBV29-1 combines with J gene TRBJ1-2, with 9 bases identical to TRBD1. Losses at the gene ends were 6 bases for V and 7 bases for J; bases not matched to a gene: 6. CDR3 size: 12 residues. The germline CDR1 and CDR2 sequences are SQVTM and ANQGSEA. Supplemented by reference TRBV29-1 and TRBJ1-2, the full variable domain reads SAVISQKPSRDICQRGTSLTIQCQVDSQVTMMFWYRQQPGQSLTLIATANQGSEATYESGFVIDKFPISRPNLTFSTLTVSNMSPEDSSIYLCSVGTGFGGYTFGSGTRLTVV.

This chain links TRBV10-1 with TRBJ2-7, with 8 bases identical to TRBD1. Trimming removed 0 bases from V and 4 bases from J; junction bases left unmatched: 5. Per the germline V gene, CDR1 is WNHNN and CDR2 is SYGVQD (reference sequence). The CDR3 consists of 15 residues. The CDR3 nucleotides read TGCGCCAGCAGTGAGTCGAGGACAGGGAAGTACGAGCAGTACTTC. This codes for CASSESRTGKYEQYF.

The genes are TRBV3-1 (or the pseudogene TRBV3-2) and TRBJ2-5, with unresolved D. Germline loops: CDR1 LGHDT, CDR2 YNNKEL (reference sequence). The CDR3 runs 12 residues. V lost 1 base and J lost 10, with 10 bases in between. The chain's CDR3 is CASSQVGSHQYF. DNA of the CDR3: TGTGCCAGCAGCCAAGTGGGGTCCCACCAGTACTTC.

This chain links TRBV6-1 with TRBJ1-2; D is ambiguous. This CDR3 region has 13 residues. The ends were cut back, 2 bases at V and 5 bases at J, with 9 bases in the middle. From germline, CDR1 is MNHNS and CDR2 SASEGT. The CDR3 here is CASSEMALYGYTF. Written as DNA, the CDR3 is TGTGCCAGCAGTGAAATGGCGTTGTATGGCTACACCTTC.

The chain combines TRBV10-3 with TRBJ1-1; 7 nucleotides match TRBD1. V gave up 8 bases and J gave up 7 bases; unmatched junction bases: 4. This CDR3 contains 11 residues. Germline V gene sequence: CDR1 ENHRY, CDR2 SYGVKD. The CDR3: CAIGGDSEAFF. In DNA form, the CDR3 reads TGTGCCATCGGAGGGGACAGTGAAGCTTTCTTT.

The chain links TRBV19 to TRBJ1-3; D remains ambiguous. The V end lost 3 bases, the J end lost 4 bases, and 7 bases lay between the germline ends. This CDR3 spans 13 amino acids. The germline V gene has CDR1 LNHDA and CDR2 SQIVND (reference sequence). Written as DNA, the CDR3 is TGTGCCAGTAGTATGGCCGAAGGAAACACCATATATTTT. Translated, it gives CASSMAEGNTIYF.

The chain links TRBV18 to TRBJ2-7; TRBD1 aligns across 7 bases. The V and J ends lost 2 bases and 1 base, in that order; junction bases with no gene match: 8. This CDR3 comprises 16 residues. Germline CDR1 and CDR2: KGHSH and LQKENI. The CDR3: CASSPIQGFPSYEQYF. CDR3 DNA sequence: TGTGCCAGCTCACCAATACAGGGGTTCCCGTCCTACGAGCAGTACTTC. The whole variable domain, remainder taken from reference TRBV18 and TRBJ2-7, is NAGVMQNPRHLVRRRGQEARLRCSPMKGHSHVYWYRQLPEEGLKFMVYLQKENIIDESGMPKERFSAEFPKEGPSILRIQQVVRGDSAAYFCASSPIQGFPSYEQYFGPGTRLTVT.

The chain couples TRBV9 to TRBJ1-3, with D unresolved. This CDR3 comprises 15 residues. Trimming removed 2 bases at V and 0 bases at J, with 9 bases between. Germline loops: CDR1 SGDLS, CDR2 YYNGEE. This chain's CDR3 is CASSVSGNSGNTIYF. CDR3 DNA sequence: TGTGCCAGCAGCGTCTCCGGGAACTCTGGAAACACCATATATTTT. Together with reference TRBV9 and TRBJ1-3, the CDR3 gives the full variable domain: DSGVTQTPKHLITATGQRVTLRCSPRSGDLSVYWYQQSLDQGLQFLIQYYNGEERAKGNILERFSAQQFPDLHSELNLSSLELGDSALYFCASSVSGNSGNTIYFGEGSWLTVV.

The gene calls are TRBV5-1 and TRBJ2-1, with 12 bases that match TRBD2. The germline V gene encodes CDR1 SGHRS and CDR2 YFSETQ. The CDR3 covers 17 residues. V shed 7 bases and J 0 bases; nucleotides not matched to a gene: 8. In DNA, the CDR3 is TGCGCCAGCGCCGGGACTAGCGGGTCAAGCTCCTACAATGAGCAGTTCTTC. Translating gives CASAGTSGSSSYNEQFF.

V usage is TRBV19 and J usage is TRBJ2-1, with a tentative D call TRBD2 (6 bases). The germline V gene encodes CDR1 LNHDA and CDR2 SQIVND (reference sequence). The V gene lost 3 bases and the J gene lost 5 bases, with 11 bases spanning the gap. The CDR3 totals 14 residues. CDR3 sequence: CASSIGDWDNEQFF. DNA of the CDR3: TGTGCCAGTAGTATCGGGGACTGGGACAATGAGCAGTTCTTC.